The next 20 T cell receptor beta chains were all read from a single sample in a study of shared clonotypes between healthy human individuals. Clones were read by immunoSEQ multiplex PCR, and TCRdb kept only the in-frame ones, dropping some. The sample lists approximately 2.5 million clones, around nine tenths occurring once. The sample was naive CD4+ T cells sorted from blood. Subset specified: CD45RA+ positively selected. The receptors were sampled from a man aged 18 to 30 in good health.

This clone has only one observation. In nucleotides, the CDR3 is TGCAGCGTTGAAGATGACGGGAAAGAGACCCAGTACTTC. Its protein product is CSVEDDGKETQYF. V usage is TRBV29-1 and J usage is TRBJ2-5; weak D call: TRBD2 (5 bases). The CDR3 consists of 13 residues. Looked up from germline, CDR1 is SQVTM and CDR2 is ANQGSEA. Between the trimmed V and J ends, which lost 0 bases and 3 bases, there was a span of 8 bases. The whole variable domain, remainder taken from reference TRBV29-1 and TRBJ2-5, is SAVISQKPSRDICQRGTSLTIQCQVDSQVTMMFWYRQQPGQSLTLIATANQGSEATYESGFVIDKFPISRPNLTFSTLTVSNMSPEDSSIYLCSVEDDGKETQYFGPGTRLLVL.

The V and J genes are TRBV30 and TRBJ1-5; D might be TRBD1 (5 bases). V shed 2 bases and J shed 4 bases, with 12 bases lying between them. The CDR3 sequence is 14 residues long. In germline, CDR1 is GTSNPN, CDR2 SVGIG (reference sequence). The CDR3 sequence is CAWSRGSSNQPQHF. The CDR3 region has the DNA TGTGCCTGGAGTAGGGGCAGTTCGAATCAGCCCCAGCATTTT.

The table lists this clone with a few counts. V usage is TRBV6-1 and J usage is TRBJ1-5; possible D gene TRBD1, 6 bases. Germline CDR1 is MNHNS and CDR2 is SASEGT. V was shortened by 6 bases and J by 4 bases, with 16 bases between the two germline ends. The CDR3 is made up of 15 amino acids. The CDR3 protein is CASRVLDSTNQPQHF. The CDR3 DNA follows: TGTGCCAGCAGAGTCTTGGACAGCACTAATCAGCCCCAGCATTTT.

CDR3 sequence: CASSPTGLIQPQHF. The CDR3 DNA is TGTGCCAGCAGCCCGACAGGGTTGATTCAGCCCCAGCATTTT. The chain is built from TRBV6-5 and TRBJ1-5; 7 nucleotides align to TRBD1. Germline V CDR1 and CDR2: MNHEY, SVGAGI. CDR3 length: 14 amino acids. The V and J ends lost 6 bases and 6 bases, in that order; junction bases with no gene match: 8.

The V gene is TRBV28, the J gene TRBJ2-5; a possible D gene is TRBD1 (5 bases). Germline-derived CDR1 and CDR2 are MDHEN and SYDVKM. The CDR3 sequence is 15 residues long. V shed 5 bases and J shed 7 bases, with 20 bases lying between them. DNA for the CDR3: TGTGCCAGCAGTATCCTAGACAGAGTCTCTGCGACCCAGTACTTC. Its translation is CASSILDRVSATQYF.

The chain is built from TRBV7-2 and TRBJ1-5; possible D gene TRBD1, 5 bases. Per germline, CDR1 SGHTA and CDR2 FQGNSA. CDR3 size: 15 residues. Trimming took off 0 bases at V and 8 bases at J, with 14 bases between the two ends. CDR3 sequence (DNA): TGTGCCAGCAGCTTAGCGCGGGGGTGGAGAGAGCCCCAGCATTTT. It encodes CASSLARGWREPQHF.

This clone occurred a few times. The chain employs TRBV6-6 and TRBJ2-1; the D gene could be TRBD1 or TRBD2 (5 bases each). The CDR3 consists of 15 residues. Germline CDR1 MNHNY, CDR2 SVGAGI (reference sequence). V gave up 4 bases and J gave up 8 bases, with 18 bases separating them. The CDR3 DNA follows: TGTGCCAGCAGTTCTGACGGGACCTCCGCCGATGAGCAGTTCTTC. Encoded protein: CASSSDGTSADEQFF.

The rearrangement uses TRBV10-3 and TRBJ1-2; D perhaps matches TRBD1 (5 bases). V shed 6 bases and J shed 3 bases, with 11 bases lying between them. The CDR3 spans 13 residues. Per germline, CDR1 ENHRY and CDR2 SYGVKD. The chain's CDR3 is CAISPSGDYGYTF. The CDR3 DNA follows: TGTGCCATCAGCCCGTCGGGGGACTATGGCTACACCTTC.

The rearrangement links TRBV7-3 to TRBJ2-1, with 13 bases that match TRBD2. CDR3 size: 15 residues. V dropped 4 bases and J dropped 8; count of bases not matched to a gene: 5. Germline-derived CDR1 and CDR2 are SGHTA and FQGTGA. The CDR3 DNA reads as TGTGCCAGCAGCTCAAACGGACTAGCGGGGGATGAGCAGTTCTTC. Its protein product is CASSSNGLAGDEQFF.

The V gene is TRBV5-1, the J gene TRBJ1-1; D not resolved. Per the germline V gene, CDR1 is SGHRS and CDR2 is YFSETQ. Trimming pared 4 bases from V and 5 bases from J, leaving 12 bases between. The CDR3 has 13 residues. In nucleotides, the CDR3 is TGCGCCAGCAGCGCCGGGATCGGGACTGAAGCTTTCTTT. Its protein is CASSAGIGTEAFF.

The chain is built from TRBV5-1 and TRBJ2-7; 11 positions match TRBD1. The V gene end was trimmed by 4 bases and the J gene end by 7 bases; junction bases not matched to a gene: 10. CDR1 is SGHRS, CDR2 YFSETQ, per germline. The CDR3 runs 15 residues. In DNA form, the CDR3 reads TGCGCCAGCAGCGCAGCCGGGACAGGGGGTGATGAGCAGTACTTC. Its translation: CASSAAGTGGDEQYF.

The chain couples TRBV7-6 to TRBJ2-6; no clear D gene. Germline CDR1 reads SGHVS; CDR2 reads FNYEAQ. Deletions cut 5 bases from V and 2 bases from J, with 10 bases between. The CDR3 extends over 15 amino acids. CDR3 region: CASSPRYAGANVLTF. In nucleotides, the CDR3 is TGTGCCAGCAGCCCCCGCTATGCTGGGGCCAACGTCCTGACTTTC.

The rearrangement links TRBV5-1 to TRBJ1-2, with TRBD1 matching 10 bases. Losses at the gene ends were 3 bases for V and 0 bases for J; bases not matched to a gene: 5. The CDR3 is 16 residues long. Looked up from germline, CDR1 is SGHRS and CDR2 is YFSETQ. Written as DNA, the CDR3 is TGCGCCAGCAGCTCGGGACAGGGGAGTACTAACTATGGCTACACCTTC. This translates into CASSSGQGSTNYGYTF.

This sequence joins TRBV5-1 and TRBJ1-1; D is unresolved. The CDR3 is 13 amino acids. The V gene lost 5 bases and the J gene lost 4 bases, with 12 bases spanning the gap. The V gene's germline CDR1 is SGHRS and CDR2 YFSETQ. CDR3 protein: CASRLARGTEAFF. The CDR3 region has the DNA TGCGCCAGCAGGTTAGCACGGGGCACTGAAGCTTTCTTT.

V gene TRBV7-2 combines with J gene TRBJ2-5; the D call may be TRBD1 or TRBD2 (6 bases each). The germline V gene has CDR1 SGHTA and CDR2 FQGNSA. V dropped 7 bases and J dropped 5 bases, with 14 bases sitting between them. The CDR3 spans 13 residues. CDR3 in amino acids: CASTRVGGETQYF. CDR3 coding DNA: TGTGCCAGCACCCGAGTAGGGGGGGAGACCCAGTACTTC.

The CDR3 spells CASSKQGYEQYF. DNA of the CDR3: TGTGCCAGCAGTAAACAGGGTTACGAGCAGTACTTC. V and J are TRBV28 and TRBJ2-7, with D perhaps matching TRBD1 (6 bases). The germline CDR1 and CDR2 sequences are MDHEN and SYDVKM. Deletions cut 5 bases from V and 4 bases from J, with 9 bases between. The CDR3 runs 12 residues. The whole variable domain, remainder taken from reference TRBV28 and TRBJ2-7, is DVKVTQSSRYLVKRTGEKVFLECVQDMDHENMFWYRQDPGLGLRLIYFSYDVKMKEKGDIPEGYSVSREKKERFSLILESASTNQTSMYLCASSKQGYEQYFGPGTRLTVT.

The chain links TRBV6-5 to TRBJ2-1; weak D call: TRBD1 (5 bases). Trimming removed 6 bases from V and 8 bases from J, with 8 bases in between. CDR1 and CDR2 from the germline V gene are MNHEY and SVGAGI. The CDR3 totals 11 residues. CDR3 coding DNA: TGTGCCAGCAGCCAGGGCGATGAGCAGTTCTTC. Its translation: CASSQGDEQFF.

The CDR3 is CASRPTVSSYEQYF. CDR3 bases: TGCGCCAGCCGACCGACAGTGAGCTCCTACGAGCAGTACTTC. The chain uses TRBV5-1 and TRBJ2-7; D might be TRBD1 (5 bases). CDR1 is SGHRS, CDR2 YFSETQ, per germline. The CDR3 is 14 amino acids. Trimming shortened V by 7 bases and J by 0 bases, and 14 bases separated the two germline ends.

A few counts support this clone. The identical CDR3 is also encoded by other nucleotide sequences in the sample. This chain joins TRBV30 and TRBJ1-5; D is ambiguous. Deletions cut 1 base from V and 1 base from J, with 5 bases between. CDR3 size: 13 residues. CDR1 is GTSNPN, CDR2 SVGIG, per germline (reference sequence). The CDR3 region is CAWSGESNQPQHF. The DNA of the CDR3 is TGTGCCTGGAGTGGGGAGAGCAATCAGCCCCAGCATTTT.

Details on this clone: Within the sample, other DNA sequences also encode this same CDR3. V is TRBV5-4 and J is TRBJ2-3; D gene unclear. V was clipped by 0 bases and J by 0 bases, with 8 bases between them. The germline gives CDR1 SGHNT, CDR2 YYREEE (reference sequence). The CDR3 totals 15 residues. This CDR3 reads CASSLGAGSTDTQYF. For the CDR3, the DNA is TGTGCCAGCAGCTTGGGGGCTGGAAGCACAGATACGCAGTATTTT.